The sequence of this T cell receptor (beta chain) was determined in a study of metastatic and nonmetastatic thyroid tumors. As for the study in general: Blood and tumor or nodule tissue repertoires from malignant and benign thyroid patients were compared. Study-level results: Malignant thyroid tumors reportedly exceeded benign nodules significantly in TCR beta diversity, with the difference appearing in blood and tumor.

This clone was seen a handful of times. Its antigen is undetermined. This CDR3 comprises 13 residues. The germline V gene has CDR1 MNHEY and CDR2 SVGEGT. Trimming took off 6 bases at V and 0 bases at J, with 6 bases between the two ends. In the original analysis: To classify distant metastasis in papillary thyroid cancer, a model was built from CDR3 differences across clinicopathological groups. MiXCR re-clonotyped the PCR reads for TCRdb. These V and J calls are TCRdb output, not the study's own analysis. The sample comprises roughly 35,000 clones, approximately 40% of which are singletons, and about 20% rests with the top ten. Patients underwent thyroid surgery, and none had received any treatment before it.

Source material: tumor tissue. The chain employs TRBV6-2 or TRBV6-3 and TRBJ2-1, with no clear D. This clonotype was obtained from a female donor with papillary thyroid cancer or a benign thyroid nodule (not recorded which). Some clones in this sample may be carry-over from other donors' samples. The CDR3 loop is CASSQRSYNEQFF. The CDR3, as DNA: TGTGCCAGCAGCCAACGCTCCTACAATGAGCAGTTCTTC.